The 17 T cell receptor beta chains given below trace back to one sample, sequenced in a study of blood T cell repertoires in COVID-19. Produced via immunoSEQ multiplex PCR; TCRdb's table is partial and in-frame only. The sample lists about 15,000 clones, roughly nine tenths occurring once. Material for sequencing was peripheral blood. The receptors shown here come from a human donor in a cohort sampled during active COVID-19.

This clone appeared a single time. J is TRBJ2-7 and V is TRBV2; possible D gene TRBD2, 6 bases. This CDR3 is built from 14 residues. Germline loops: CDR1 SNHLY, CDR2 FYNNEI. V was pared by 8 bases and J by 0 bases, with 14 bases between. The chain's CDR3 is CASGGLTSSYEQYF. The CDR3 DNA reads TGTGCCAGCGGGGGACTCACGAGCTCCTACGAGCAGTACTTC.

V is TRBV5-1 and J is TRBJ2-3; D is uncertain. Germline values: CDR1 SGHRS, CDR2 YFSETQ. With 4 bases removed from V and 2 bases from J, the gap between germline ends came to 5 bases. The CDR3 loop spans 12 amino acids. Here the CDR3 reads CASSQNTDTQYF. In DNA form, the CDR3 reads TGCGCCAGCAGCCAAAACACAGATACGCAGTATTTT.

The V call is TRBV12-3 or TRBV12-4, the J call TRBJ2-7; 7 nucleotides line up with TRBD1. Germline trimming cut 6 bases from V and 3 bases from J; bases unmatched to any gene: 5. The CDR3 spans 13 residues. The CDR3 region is CASRRDSYYEQYF. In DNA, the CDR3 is TGTGCCAGCAGAAGGGACAGTTACTACGAGCAGTACTTC.

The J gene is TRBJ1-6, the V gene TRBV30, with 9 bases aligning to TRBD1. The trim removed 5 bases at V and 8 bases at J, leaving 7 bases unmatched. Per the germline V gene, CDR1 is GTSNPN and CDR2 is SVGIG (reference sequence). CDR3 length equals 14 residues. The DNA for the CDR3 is TGTGCCTGGGGGACAGGGCTTCGAGATTCACCCCTCCACTTT. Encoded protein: CAWGTGLRDSPLHF.

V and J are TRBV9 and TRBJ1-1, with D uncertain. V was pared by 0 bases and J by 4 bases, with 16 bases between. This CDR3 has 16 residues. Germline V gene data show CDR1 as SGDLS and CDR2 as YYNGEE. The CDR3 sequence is CASSVGESLSGTEAFF. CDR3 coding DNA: TGTGCCAGCAGCGTAGGAGAGAGCCTATCGGGCACTGAAGCTTTCTTT. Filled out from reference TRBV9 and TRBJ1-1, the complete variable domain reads DSGVTQTPKHLITATGQRVTLRCSPRSGDLSVYWYQQSLDQGLQFLIQYYNGEERAKGNILERFSAQQFPDLHSELNLSSLELGDSALYFCASSVGESLSGTEAFFGQGTRLTVV.

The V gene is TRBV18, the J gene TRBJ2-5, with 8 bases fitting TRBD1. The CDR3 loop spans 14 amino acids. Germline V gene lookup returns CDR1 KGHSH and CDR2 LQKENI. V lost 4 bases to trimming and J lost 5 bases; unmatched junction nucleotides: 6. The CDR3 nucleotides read TGTGCCAGCTCACTCGGACAGGGAAGGGAGACCCAGTACTTC. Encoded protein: CASSLGQGRETQYF. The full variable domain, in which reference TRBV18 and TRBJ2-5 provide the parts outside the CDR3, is NAGVMQNPRHLVRRRGQEARLRCSPMKGHSHVYWYRQLPEEGLKFMVYLQKENIIDESGMPKERFSAEFPKEGPSILRIQQVVRGDSAAYFCASSLGQGRETQYFGPGTRLLVL.

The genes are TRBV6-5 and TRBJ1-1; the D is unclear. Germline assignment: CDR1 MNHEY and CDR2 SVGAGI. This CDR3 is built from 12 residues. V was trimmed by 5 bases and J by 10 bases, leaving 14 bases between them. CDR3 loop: CASSHRGGPAFF. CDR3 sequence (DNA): TGTGCCAGCAGTCATCGCGGAGGGCCAGCTTTCTTT.

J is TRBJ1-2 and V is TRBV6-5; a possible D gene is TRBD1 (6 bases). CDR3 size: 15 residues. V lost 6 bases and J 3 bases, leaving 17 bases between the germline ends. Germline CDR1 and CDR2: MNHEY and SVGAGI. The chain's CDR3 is CASSGTTFGDYGYTF. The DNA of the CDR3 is TGTGCCAGCAGCGGGACAACCTTCGGTGACTATGGCTACACCTTC.

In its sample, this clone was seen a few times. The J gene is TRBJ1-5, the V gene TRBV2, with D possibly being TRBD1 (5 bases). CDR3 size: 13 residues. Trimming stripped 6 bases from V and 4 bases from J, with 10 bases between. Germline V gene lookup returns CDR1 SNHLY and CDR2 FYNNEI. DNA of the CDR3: TGTGCCAGCAGCGACGGGGGGAATCAGCCCCAGCATTTT. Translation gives CASSDGGNQPQHF. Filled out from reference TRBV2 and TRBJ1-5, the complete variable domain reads EPEVTQTPSHQVTQMGQEVILRCVPISNHLYFYWYRQILGQKVEFLVSFYNNEISEKSEIFDDQFSVERPDGSNFTLKIRSTKLEDSAMYFCASSDGGNQPQHFGDGTRLSIL.

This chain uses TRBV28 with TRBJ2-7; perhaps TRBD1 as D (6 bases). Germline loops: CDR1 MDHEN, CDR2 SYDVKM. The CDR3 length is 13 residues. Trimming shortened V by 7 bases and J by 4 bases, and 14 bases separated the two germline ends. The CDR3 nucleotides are TGTGCCAGCACCAGACAGGCAGGGTACGAGCAGTACTTC. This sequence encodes CASTRQAGYEQYF.

CDR3 coding DNA: TGCGCCAGCAGTGAGGACGGGAGCTATGGCTACACCTTC. Residues: CASSEDGSYGYTF. The rearrangement uses TRBV10-2 and TRBJ1-2; D call uncertain. V gave up 2 bases and J gave up 4 bases, with 8 bases separating them. Germline V gene sequence: CDR1 WSHSY, CDR2 SAAADI. The CDR3 is 13 amino acids.

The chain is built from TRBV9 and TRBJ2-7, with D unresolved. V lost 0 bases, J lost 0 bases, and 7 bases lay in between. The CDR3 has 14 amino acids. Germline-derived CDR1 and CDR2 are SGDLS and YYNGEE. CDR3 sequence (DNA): TGTGCCAGCAGCGTAGGTGGAGTCTCCTACGAGCAGTACTTC. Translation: CASSVGGVSYEQYF.

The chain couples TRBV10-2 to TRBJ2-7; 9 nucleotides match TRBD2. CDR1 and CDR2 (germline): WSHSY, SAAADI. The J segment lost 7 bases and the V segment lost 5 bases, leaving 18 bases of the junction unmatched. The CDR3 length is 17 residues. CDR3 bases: TGCGCCAGCAGTCCAGGGGTAGCGGGGGCCACATGGAGTGAGCAGTACTTC. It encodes CASSPGVAGATWSEQYF.

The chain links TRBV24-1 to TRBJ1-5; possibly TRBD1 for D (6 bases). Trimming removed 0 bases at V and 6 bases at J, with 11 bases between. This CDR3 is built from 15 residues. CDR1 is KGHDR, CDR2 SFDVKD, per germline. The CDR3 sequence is CATSDLRQGSQPQHF. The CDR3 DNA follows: TGTGCCACCAGTGATTTGCGGCAGGGGAGTCAGCCCCAGCATTTT.

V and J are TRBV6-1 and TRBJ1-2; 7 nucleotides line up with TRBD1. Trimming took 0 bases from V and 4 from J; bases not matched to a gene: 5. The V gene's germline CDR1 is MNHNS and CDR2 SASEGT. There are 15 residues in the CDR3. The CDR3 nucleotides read TGTGCCAGCAGTGAAGCCCGGACAGGACTCTATGGCTACACCTTC. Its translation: CASSEARTGLYGYTF.

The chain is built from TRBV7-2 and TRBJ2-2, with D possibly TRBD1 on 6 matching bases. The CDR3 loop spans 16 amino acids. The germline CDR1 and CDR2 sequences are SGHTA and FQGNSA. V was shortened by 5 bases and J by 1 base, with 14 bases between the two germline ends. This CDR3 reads CASSLGGGWNTGELFF. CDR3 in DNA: TGTGCCAGCAGCCTTGGGGGCGGATGGAACACCGGGGAGCTGTTTTTT.

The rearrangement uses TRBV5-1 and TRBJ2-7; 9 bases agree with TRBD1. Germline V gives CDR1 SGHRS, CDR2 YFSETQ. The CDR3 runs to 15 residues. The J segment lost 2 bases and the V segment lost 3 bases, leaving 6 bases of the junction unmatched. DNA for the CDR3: TGCGCCAGCAGCTCCGGACAGGGGCGCGCCTACGAGCAGTACTTC. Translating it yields CASSSGQGRAYEQYF.